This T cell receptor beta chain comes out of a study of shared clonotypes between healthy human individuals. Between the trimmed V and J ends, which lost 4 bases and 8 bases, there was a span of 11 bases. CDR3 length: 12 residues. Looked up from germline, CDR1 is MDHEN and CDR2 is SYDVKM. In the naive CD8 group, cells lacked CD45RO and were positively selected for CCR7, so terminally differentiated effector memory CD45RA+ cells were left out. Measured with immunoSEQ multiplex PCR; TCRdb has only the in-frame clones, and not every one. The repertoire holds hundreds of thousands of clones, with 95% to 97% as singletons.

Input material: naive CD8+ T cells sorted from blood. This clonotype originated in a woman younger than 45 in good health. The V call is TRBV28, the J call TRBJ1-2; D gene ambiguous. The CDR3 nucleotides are TGTGCCAGCAGTTCTACACAAGCAGGCTACACCTTC. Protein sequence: CASSSTQAGYTF.